The present entry profiles one TCR beta chain with its context. Its antigen is currently unknown. The record originates from a study of OX40 agonist ivuxolimab in advanced cancers. Whole-study results and caveats: The CD4+ and CD8+ T cells in the blood had expanded clonally by week 6 at 0.1 to 3.0 mg/kg. Among T cells, CD8+ cells averaged more expanded clones than CD4+ cells.

Repertoires were generated with immunoSEQ multiplex PCR, while TCRdb's copy carries only in-frame clones and drops some. Of 100,000 or so clones in the sample, around 80% were seen once. The TCR sequence derives from an adult with an advanced solid tumor such as melanoma, head and neck, liver or kidney cancer. The sample here was CD4+ or CD8+ T cells sorted from blood, taken in a trial of the OX40 agonist ivuxolimab.

CDR3 sequence reads: CAWKLTGGLNYGYTF. For the CDR3, the DNA is TGTGCCTGGAAGCTAACAGGGGGGCTTAACTATGGCTACACCTTC. The chain joins TRBV30 to TRBJ1-2; 8 positions agree with TRBD1. Trimming removed 4 bases from V and 1 base from J; junction bases left unmatched: 8. Germline assignment: CDR1 GTSNPN and CDR2 SVGIG (reference sequence). There are 15 residues in the CDR3. Full variable domain (rest looked up from reference TRBV30 and TRBJ1-2): SQTIHQWPATLVQPVGSPLSLECTVEGTSNPNLYWYRQAAGRGLQLLFYSVGIGQISSEVPQNLSASRPQDRQFILSSKKLLLSDSGFYLCAWKLTGGLNYGYTFGSGTRLTVV.